A selection of T cell receptor beta chains follows, all from one sample in a study of early stage breast cancer tumors. Method: immunoSEQ multiplex PCR; TCRdb's copy keeps in-frame clones and lacks some. The sample lists about 29,000 clones, approximately 84% occurring once. Source material: blood. The receptor source for this set is a person aged 50-59 years with breast cancer. CDR3s include the opening cysteine and the closing phenylalanine or tryptophan. The D gene is left open where the match is weak. Clone size is stated in some rows and not others, as once, few, many or a class when expanded.

V gene,clone size,J gene,D gene,CDR3 protein,CDR3 DNA
TRBV6-6,.,TRBJ2-2,.,CASLGGNTGELFF,TGTGCCAGCTTGGGCGGGAACACCGGGGAGCTGTTTTTT
TRBV5-1,few,TRBJ1-2,.,CASSLGQSYGYTF,TGCGCCAGCAGCTTGGGCCAGAGTTATGGCTACACCTTC
TRBV28,.,TRBJ1-5,.,CASSFSLSGYSNQPQHF,TGTGCCAGCAGTTTTTCCCTCTCGGGGTATAGCAATCAGCCCCAGCATTTT
TRBV19,.,TRBJ2-3,.,CASSGEVGSDTQYF,TGTGCCAGTAGTGGAGAGGTTGGCTCAGATACGCAGTATTTT
TRBV7-8,.,TRBJ2-7,TRBD2,CASSLSGSVAYEQYF,TGTGCCAGCAGCTTAAGCGGGAGTGTCGCCTACGAGCAGTACTTC
TRBV9,.,TRBJ1-4,.,CASSAGPGREKLFF,TGTGCCAGCAGCGCCGGACCGGGGCGGGAAAAACTGTTTTTT
TRBV5-5,.,TRBJ2-5,TRBD2,CASSLGLAGGQETQYF,TGTGCCAGCAGCTTGGGGTTAGCGGGGGGCCAAGAGACCCAGTACTTC
TRBV5-1,.,TRBJ2-7,TRBD2,CASSFKPGTSGYEQYF,TGCGCCAGCAGCTTCAAACCTGGGACTAGCGGCTACGAGCAGTACTTC
TRBV19,.,TRBJ2-2,TRBD2,CASSTGLTNTGELFF,TGTGCCAGTAGTACGGGACTAACGAACACCGGGGAGCTGTTTTTT
TRBV9,few,TRBJ1-4,.,CASSVEQGFSGEKLFF,TGTGCCAGCAGCGTAGAACAGGGATTTTCGGGTGAAAAACTGTTTTTT
TRBV4-1,.,TRBJ1-1,.,CASSQESPGTEAFF,TGCGCCAGCAGCCAAGAGTCGCCCGGCACTGAAGCTTTCTTT
TRBV2,.,TRBJ1-1,.,CASSEGVAEAFF,TGTGCCAGCAGTGAAGGAGTTGCTGAAGCTTTCTTT
TRBV5-1,.,TRBJ1-2,.,CASSLEEGNYGYTF,TGCGCCAGCAGCTTGGAGGAGGGGAACTATGGCTACACCTTC
TRBV10-3,.,TRBJ2-5,.,CAISGAGAETQYF,TGTGCCATCAGTGGGGCCGGGGCCGAGACCCAGTACTTC
TRBV6-1,.,TRBJ1-4,TRBD1,CASSDGTGGEKLFF,TGTGCCAGCAGTGATGGGACAGGGGGCGAAAAACTGTTTTTT
TRBV10-3,.,TRBJ1-1,.,CAISEKAGSTEAFF,TGTGCCATCAGTGAGAAGGCAGGGTCCACTGAAGCTTTCTTT
TRBV9,.,TRBJ1-1,.,CASSSWVANTEAFF,TGTGCCAGCAGCTCCTGGGTCGCGAACACTGAAGCTTTCTTT
TRBV6-6,.,TRBJ1-1,.,CASSYGGQMNTEAFF,TGTGCCAGCAGTTACGGAGGACAGATGAACACTGAAGCTTTCTTT
TRBV5-4,.,TRBJ2-1,.,CASSLGGPLSYNEQFF,TGTGCCAGCAGCTTGGGAGGTCCACTCTCCTACAATGAGCAGTTCTTC
TRBV6-6,.,TRBJ2-7,.,CASSLSNYEQYF,TGTGCCAGCAGTCTCTCAAACTACGAGCAGTACTTC
TRBV7-2,.,TRBJ2-7,.,CASSLGERDEQYF,TGTGCCAGCAGCTTAGGGGAGAGAGACGAGCAGTACTTC
TRBV5-1,.,TRBJ2-6,.,CASSLGGSGANVLTF,TGCGCCAGCAGCTTGGGGGGGTCTGGGGCCAACGTCCTGACTTTC
TRBV27,.,TRBJ1-5,.,CASSRAGVGQPQHF,TGTGCCAGCAGTCGAGCAGGGGTTGGACAGCCCCAGCATTTT
TRBV9,.,TRBJ2-7,.,CASSVGALSYEQYF,TGTGCCAGCAGCGTAGGTGCTCTCTCCTACGAGCAGTACTTC
TRBV9,.,TRBJ2-3,TRBD2,CASTKGRTPELAGRRSTDTQYF,TGTGCCAGCACAAAGGGGCGTACCCCGGAACTAGCGGGACGTCGGAGCACAGATACGCAGTATTTT
TRBV7-6,.,TRBJ2-3,TRBD2,CASSLVGGSITDTQYF,TGTGCCAGCAGCTTAGTGGGCGGGAGTATCACAGATACGCAGTATTTT
TRBV28,.,TRBJ2-7,.,CASTPGGVHEQYF,TGTGCCAGCACTCCCGGCGGGGTCCACGAGCAGTACTTC
TRBV15,.,TRBJ2-7,TRBD1,CATSGYGTGKNYEQYF,TGTGCCACCAGCGGCTACGGGACAGGGAAAAACTACGAGCAGTACTTC
TRBV19,.,TRBJ1-2,TRBD1,CASSEQGARDYGYTF,TGTGCCAGTAGTGAACAGGGGGCGAGGGACTATGGCTACACCTTC